This T cell receptor beta chain was observed in a study of CD8+ T cells in alopecia areata. This clone was counted between two and nine times. Treatment given: oral pan-JAK inhibitor, 5-10 mg twice daily. In alopecia areata patients, both lesional scalp punch biopsies and peripheral blood were collected. Extraction of RNA preceded its reverse transcription into cDNA, which served as the sequencing template. TCRdb's copy holds only in-frame clones and misses some; the assay was immunoSEQ multiplex PCR. This sample has 120,000 to 150,000 clones, with 85% to 90% found just once. CDR1 is SGHNT, CDR2 YYREEE, per germline (reference sequence). The V and J ends lost 3 bases and 2 bases, in that order; junction bases with no gene match: 7. The CDR3 covers 15 residues.

The V call is TRBV5-4, the J call TRBJ2-7, with 8 bases matching TRBD1. The sequenced sample was CD8+ T cells sorted from blood, obtained at week 4, from a patient treated with tofacitinib. The receptor was isolated from a human donor with alopecia areata. The CDR3 bases are TGTGCCAGCAGCTCCACGAACAGGGGGGCCTACGAGCAGTACTTC. Translating gives CASSSTNRGAYEQYF.